This is a list of T cell receptor beta chains from one sample in a study of cytomegalovirus exposure and HLA in healthy donors. Only in-frame clones appear in the TCRdb table, and some are missing; sequencing was by immunoSEQ multiplex PCR. The table has approximately 190,000 clones, more than 65% seen once; the top ten hold around an eighth. Material: PBMCs. Every receptor here comes from a woman in her twenties or thirties in good health and CMV-seropositive. Each CDR3 is given with its conserved first and last residue. Fields, in order: clone size, J gene, D gene, V gene, CDR3 protein, CDR3 DNA. A D gene is named only where the DNA matches it firmly. Clone sizes are given selectively: once, few, many, or a class where the clone is expanded.

NA	TRBJ2-7	NA	TRBV10-3	CASGEYEQYF	TGTGCCAGTGGGGAGTACGAGCAGTACTTC
NA	TRBJ2-7	TRBD2	TRBV28	CASSLGAAGGPYEQYF	TGTGCCAGCAGTTTAGGGGCCGCGGGAGGACCCTACGAGCAGTACTTC
NA	TRBJ1-5	NA	TRBV7-2	CASSPGMGYQPQHF	TGTGCCAGCAGCCCGGGAATGGGCTATCAGCCCCAGCATTTT
once	TRBJ2-5	NA	TRBV7-2	CASVVQGGVETQYF	TGTGCCAGCGTCGTACAGGGAGGGGTAGAGACCCAGTACTTC
NA	TRBJ2-7	NA	TRBV11-2	CASSHPVGGAYEQYF	TGTGCCAGCAGCCACCCGGTGGGGGGAGCCTACGAGCAGTACTTC
NA	TRBJ2-1	TRBD2	TRBV30	CAWSFVERGTGEQFF	TGTGCCTGGAGTTTTGTAGAGCGGGGAACGGGTGAGCAGTTCTTC
NA	TRBJ2-7	NA	TRBV9	CASSAQRSSYEQYF	TGTGCCAGCAGCGCCCAGCGGTCCTCCTACGAGCAGTACTTC
NA	TRBJ2-2	TRBD2	TRBV6-4	CASRLAGGPSGTGELFF	TGTGCCAGCAGGCTAGCGGGAGGGCCGAGTGGCACCGGGGAGCTGTTTTTT
few	TRBJ2-7	NA	TRBV6-1	CASSEAGVAHYEQYF	TGTGCCAGCAGTGAAGCGGGAGTGGCACACTACGAGCAGTACTTC
NA	TRBJ2-5	NA	TRBV30	CAWRVDGVQETQYF	TGTGCCTGGAGAGTAGATGGAGTACAAGAGACCCAGTACTTC
NA	TRBJ1-1	TRBD1	TRBV2	CASRQGSTEAFF	TGTGCCAGCAGACAGGGGAGCACTGAAGCTTTCTTT
NA	TRBJ2-3	TRBD2	TRBV5-1	CASSIGLAGGPSTDTQYF	TGCGCCAGCAGCATAGGACTAGCGGGAGGGCCGAGCACAGATACGCAGTATTTT
NA	TRBJ2-4	NA	TRBV13	CASGQWGNTAKNIQYF	TGTGCCAGCGGCCAGTGGGGCAATACGGCCAAAAACATTCAGTACTTC
NA	TRBJ2-5	NA	TRBV25-1	CASSEGNQETQYF	TGTGCCAGCAGTGAAGGCAACCAAGAGACCCAGTACTTC
NA	TRBJ1-4	NA	TRBV5-6	CASSLGGAQGNEKLFF	TGTGCCAGCAGCTTGGGAGGGGCACAGGGTAATGAAAAACTGTTTTTT
NA	TRBJ1-4	TRBD1	TRBV5-4	CASSWDRGGKLFF	TGTGCCAGCAGTTGGGACAGGGGTGGAAAACTGTTTTTT
NA	TRBJ1-5	TRBD1	TRBV28	CASSRQKGQGFNQPQHF	TGTGCCAGCAGTCGCCAAAAGGGACAGGGGTTCAATCAGCCCCAGCATTTT
NA	TRBJ2-2	TRBD1	TRBV5-1	CASSLTGTANTGELFF	TGCGCCAGCAGCTTAACCGGGACAGCGAACACCGGGGAGCTGTTTTTT
NA	TRBJ1-2	NA	TRBV29-1	CSVLFGNGYTF	TGCAGCGTTTTGTTCGGGAATGGCTACACCTTC
NA	TRBJ1-2	TRBD1	TRBV28	CASSLGQGGGYTF	TGTGCCAGCAGTTTAGGACAGGGTGGTGGCTACACCTTC
many	TRBJ2-3	NA	TRBV5-1	CASSLAAEADTQYF	TGCGCCAGCAGCTTGGCAGCTGAGGCAGATACGCAGTATTTT
NA	TRBJ1-1	TRBD1	TRBV19	CASTITGGRPEAFF	TGTGCCAGTACCATCACAGGGGGTAGGCCTGAAGCTTTCTTT
NA	TRBJ1-1	TRBD1	TRBV27	CASSPGQGVWITEAFF	TGTGCCAGCAGTCCGGGACAGGGGGTCTGGATCACTGAAGCTTTCTTT
once	TRBJ2-7	TRBD2	TRBV7-2	CASSLERGTVQQYF	TGTGCCAGCAGCTTAGAGCGGGGAACAGTCCAGCAGTACTTC
NA	TRBJ2-7	NA	TRBV7-9	CASSFYIGGEQYF	TGTGCCAGCAGCTTCTATATAGGGGGCGAGCAGTACTTC
NA	TRBJ2-1	NA	TRBV12-5	CASGLEPLSYNEQFF	TGTGCTAGTGGTTTGGAGCCGCTAAGTTACAATGAGCAGTTCTTC
NA	TRBJ2-7	TRBD2	TRBV6-5	CASSYSKLAENYEQYF	TGTGCCAGCAGTTACTCCAAACTAGCGGAAAACTACGAGCAGTACTTC
once	TRBJ2-3	NA	TRBV6-6	CASKWRAALTDTQYF	TGTGCCAGCAAATGGAGGGCAGCACTCACAGATACGCAGTATTTT
NA	TRBJ1-1	TRBD1	TRBV2	CASSATGRNTEAFF	TGTGCCAGCAGCGCGACAGGGCGAAACACTGAAGCTTTCTTT
NA	TRBJ1-1	NA	TRBV29-1	CSVGQRTSSAFF	TGCAGCGTTGGACAGCGTACCAGTTCGGCTTTCTTT
once	TRBJ1-1	NA	TRBV30	CAWSVQVGDTEAFF	TGTGCCTGGAGTGTACAAGTAGGAGACACTGAAGCTTTCTTT
NA	TRBJ1-2	TRBD1	TRBV5-1	CASSHPGQGADGYTF	TGCGCCAGCAGCCATCCGGGACAGGGGGCGGATGGCTACACCTTC
once	TRBJ2-7	NA	TRBV4-2	CASSLEAEIVYEQYF	TGTGCCAGCAGCCTTGAGGCAGAGATAGTCTACGAGCAGTACTTC
NA	TRBJ1-2	TRBD1	TRBV5-6	CASSWGTGIGYTF	TGTGCCAGCAGCTGGGGGACAGGGATTGGCTACACCTTC
NA	TRBJ1-1	NA	TRBV18	CASSESGSTEAFF	TGTGCCAGCTCGGAATCGGGAAGCACTGAAGCTTTCTTT
NA	TRBJ2-7	NA	TRBV7-2	CASSFRLLQAYEQYF	TGTGCCAGCAGCTTTAGACTTCTACAGGCCTACGAGCAGTACTTC
once	TRBJ2-5	TRBD1	TRBV5-6	CASSPIGQGARETQYF	TGTGCCAGCAGCCCAATCGGGCAGGGGGCTAGGGAGACCCAGTACTTC